The T cell receptor beta chain described here comes from a study of T cell responses to AZD1222 COVID-19 vaccine. Findings and limits, study-wide: Clonal diversity was possibly underestimated, and the donors were mostly white British, with more females. Sampling captured repertoires only after the peak T cell response.

Assay used: immunoSEQ multiplex PCR; TCRdb lists only in-frame clones, some missing. The sample yields more than 140,000 clones, about nine tenths seen once. About this clone: Its antigen is unidentified.

The receptor comes from an adult in good health. Sequenced here: peripheral blood, sampled on day 0 of MenACWY control vaccination.

The CDR3 DNA is TGTGCCAGCTCACCATTCTCAAGCTCCTACAATGAGCAGTTCTTC. It codes for CASSPFSSSYNEQFF. The genes are TRBV18 and TRBJ2-1; D is unresolved. CDR3 length equals 15 residues. CDR1 KGHSH and CDR2 LQKENI come from the germline V gene. Deletions cut 2 bases from V and 0 bases from J, with 8 bases between.